Below are 8 T cell receptor beta chains sequenced from a single sample in a study of blood T cell repertoires in COVID-19. Clones were read by immunoSEQ multiplex PCR, and TCRdb kept only the in-frame ones, dropping some. The data contain over 150,000 clones, around 83% of them singletons. Sequencing used peripheral blood. Receptors originate from a woman in her 70s who had recovered from COVID-19.

The chain recombines TRBV5-1 with TRBJ1-1; 7 positions agree with TRBD1. The CDR3 totals 16 residues. Germline V gene sequence: CDR1 SGHRS, CDR2 YFSETQ. After removal of 3 bases from V and 0 bases from J, the junction contained 8 bases not matched to a gene. The CDR3 coding sequence is TGCGCCAGCAGCTCGAATCCGACAGGGATGAACACTGAAGCTTTCTTT. It encodes CASSSNPTGMNTEAFF.

V gene TRBV6-5 combines with J gene TRBJ1-2; no clear D gene. Deletions cut 6 bases from V and 2 bases from J, with 10 bases between. The CDR3 is 13 residues long. Germline assignment: CDR1 MNHEY and CDR2 SVGAGI. CDR3 amino acids: CASSPGVNYGYTF. The CDR3, as DNA: TGTGCCAGCAGCCCCGGGGTAAACTATGGCTACACCTTC.

The chain recombines TRBV27 with TRBJ1-2, with TRBD1 matching over 7 bases. Germline V gene sequence: CDR1 MNHEY, CDR2 SMNVEV (reference sequence). This CDR3 region has 14 residues. The V gene end was trimmed by 4 bases and the J gene end by 4 bases; junction bases not matched to a gene: 6. CDR3 sequence reads: CASSYTQGGYGYTF. The CDR3 DNA follows: TGTGCCAGCAGTTATACCCAGGGGGGCTATGGCTACACCTTC.

This sequence joins TRBV7-9 and TRBJ2-5; the D is unclear. V gave up 2 bases and J gave up 5 bases, with 15 bases separating them. Germline CDR1 and CDR2: SEHNR and FQNEAQ (reference sequence). This CDR3 is built from 15 residues. The CDR3 DNA follows: TGTGCCAGCAGCTTATTTCTGGCTAGGTGGGAGACCCAGTACTTC. Translation: CASSLFLARWETQYF.

V is TRBV2 and J is TRBJ1-5, with D uncertain. The CDR3 is 13 residues long. Trimming shortened V by 6 bases and J by 6 bases, and 12 bases separated the two germline ends. Germline CDR1 SNHLY, CDR2 FYNNEI. The CDR3, as DNA: TGTGCCAGCAGGGTGGCCAGTGGTCAGCCCCAGCATTTT. As protein: CASRVASGQPQHF.

The chain couples TRBV6-5 to TRBJ2-3; 9 nucleotides align to TRBD2. The CDR3 sequence is 16 residues long. V lost 4 bases, J lost 6 bases, and 11 bases stayed unmatched. The germline CDR1 and CDR2 sequences are MNHEY and SVGAGI. The CDR3 protein is CASSSPASGKWDTQYF. The CDR3 DNA sequence: TGTGCCAGCAGTTCCCCGGCTAGCGGGAAATGGGATACGCAGTATTTT.

V is TRBV23-1 and J is TRBJ1-3, with a possible D match to TRBD1 (6 bases). TRBV23-1 is an ORF, with its function uncertain. CDR3 size: 16 residues. Trimming left V 0 bases short and J 2 bases short, with 11 bases between. The chain's CDR3 is CASSQSTSGAGNTIYF. CDR3 nucleotide sequence: TGCGCCAGCAGTCAATCGACGTCAGGGGCTGGAAACACCATATATTTT.

A note on this clone: Other nucleotide sequences in the sample specify the same CDR3. The rearrangement links TRBV7-3 to TRBJ2-5; TRBD2 agrees at 9 bases. Germline V CDR1 and CDR2: SGHTA, FQGTGA. CDR3 length: 15 residues. V shed 2 bases and J 5 bases; nucleotides not matched to a gene: 6. CDR3 nucleotides: TGTGCCAGCAGCTTAGCGGGGGGGCCGGGGGAGACCCAGTACTTC. The encoded protein is CASSLAGGPGETQYF.